This T cell receptor (beta chain) derives from a study of T cell repertoires in cytomegalovirus infection (dated by TCRdb to the late 2010s). Looking at the study overall: Recently identified HLA-C-restricted CMV epitopes, whose presentation resists viral immunomodulation, were targeted by peptide stimulations together with well-studied HLA-B-restricted epitopes. The HLA type of each donor mattered for the analysis, because public TCR beta signatures pointed to carriage of CMV infection along with the matching HLA type.

This clonotype was recorded a few times. What this receptor recognizes is not known. Base qualities are not recorded, but no much larger clone differs from it by a single base. This specimen's treatment or condition label, per the study, means: in vitro stimulation with specific CMV peptide epitopes to enrich CMV-specific T cells. The CDR3 covers 15 residues, taking in both the cysteine and the phenylalanine. Only the CDR3 part of the read is kept: 45 bases, read in frame from the first base. The germline V gene (reference sequence) provides CDR1 LNHDA and CDR2 SQIVND. Relative to germline, V is 5 bases shorter and J is 4 bases shorter, with 17 bases between their ends. The instrument was an Illumina HiSeq 1500. TCRdb redid the processing of the public reads, applying fastp at Q25 and MiXCR, and retained in-frame beta chains. Rows merge per CDR3 protein into single entries with the most common DNA and genes. The sample contains 900,000 to 950,000 distinct CDR3 sequences, about a third of them found a single time. About an eighth of the sample is in the top ten clones.

General findings and caveats noted by the study authors: The ex vivo response was dominated by HLA-C-restricted CMV-specific TCR beta clonotypes, which also provided the single most frequent clonotype in two of eight donors. In both this cohort and an independent cohort of some 370 donors, the cumulative frequency of public TCR beta family members distinguished carriers of CMV infection plus the relevant HLA type.

Sequencing used cultured CD8+ T cells from PBMCs, obtained from culture after CMV antigen stimulation. This receptor was identified in a human donor in good health (CMV status not recorded). Some clones in this sample may be carry-over from other donors' samples. Here the chain combines TRBV19 and TRBJ1-1; the D gene lacks a confident call. The CDR3 reads CASSATGNLGTEAFF. The DNA sequence is given as TGTGCCAGTAGTGCCACTGGGAACTTGGGCACTGAAGCTTTCTTT.